This is a list of T cell receptor beta chains from one sample in a study of T cell responses to AZD1222 COVID-19 vaccine. Data came from immunoSEQ multiplex PCR; TCRdb stores just in-frame clones and leaves some out. The sample lists around 95,000 clones, roughly 86% occurring once. The sequences come from peripheral blood, collected on day 0 of MenACWY control vaccination. These receptors all stem from an adult in good health. CDR3s include the opening cysteine and the closing phenylalanine or tryptophan. A D gene is named only where the DNA matches it firmly. Not every row has a clone size; where given, it reads once, few, many or a size class.

abundance,v_gene,j_gene,d_gene,CDR3aa,CDR3nt
NA,TRBV5-1,TRBJ1-1,TRBD1,CASSPARGQLNTEAFF,TGCGCCAGCAGCCCTGCCCGGGGACAGTTGAACACTGAAGCTTTCTTT
NA,TRBV5-1,TRBJ1-4,NA,CASSLQGGFDEKLFF,TGCGCCAGCAGCTTACAGGGCGGGTTCGATGAAAAACTGTTTTTT
NA,TRBV7-6,TRBJ2-3,NA,CASSLLRGQSADTQYF,TGTGCCAGCAGCTTATTGCGGGGCCAGTCGGCAGATACGCAGTATTTT
NA,TRBV13,TRBJ2-5,NA,CASSPQTGQETQYF,TGTGCCAGCAGCCCCCAGACGGGACAAGAGACCCAGTACTTC
NA,TRBV6-9,TRBJ2-1,TRBD2,CASSYPGRDEQFF,TGTGCCAGCAGTTACCCCGGGAGGGATGAGCAGTTCTTC
NA,TRBV19,TRBJ1-4,TRBD1,CASSIGDRDVPILFF,TGTGCCAGTAGTATAGGGGACAGGGATGTTCCAATCCTGTTTTTT
NA,TRBV5-1,TRBJ1-2,NA,CASSLGGSRTTNYGYTF,TGCGCCAGCAGCTTGGGAGGAAGCAGGACCACTAACTATGGCTACACCTTC
NA,TRBV1,TRBJ1-2,NA,CTSSPSSTDGYTF,TGCACCAGCAGCCCTAGTTCGACGGACGGCTACACCTTC
NA,TRBV12-3/TRBV12-4,TRBJ1-1,NA,CASSLAGTEAFF,TGTGCCAGCAGTTTAGCCGGGACTGAAGCTTTCTTT
NA,TRBV30,TRBJ2-7,TRBD2,CAWSGGVTSGFYEQYF,TGTGCCTGGAGTGGGGGGGTGACTAGCGGCTTCTACGAGCAGTACTTC
NA,TRBV6-5,TRBJ1-1,TRBD1,CASTRLTGVTEAFF,TGTGCCAGCACCCGACTCACAGGGGTCACTGAAGCTTTCTTT
NA,TRBV7-2,TRBJ2-1,NA,CASRGYRFF,TGTGCCAGCAGAGGCTACCGATTCTTC
once,TRBV28,TRBJ1-5,NA,CASSRPDSNNQPQHF,TGTGCCAGCAGCCGCCCTGACAGCAACAATCAGCCCCAGCATTTT
NA,TRBV5-6,TRBJ2-5,NA,CASSLGQLSSGETQYF,TGTGCCAGCAGCTTGGGGCAGCTTAGCAGTGGGGAGACCCAGTACTTC
NA,TRBV10-3,TRBJ1-2,NA,CAISPIGNSYGYTF,TGTGCCATCAGCCCGATCGGGAACAGCTATGGCTACACCTTC
NA,TRBV7-3,TRBJ1-2,NA,CASRQDSYFYGYTF,TGTGCCAGCAGACAGGACAGCTATTTCTATGGCTACACCTTC
NA,TRBV21-1,TRBJ1-2,NA,CASSKGVWGEANYGYTF,TGTGCCAGCAGCAAAGGAGTGTGGGGTGAGGCTAACTATGGCTACACCTTC
NA,TRBV2,TRBJ2-2,NA,CASSESKGTLTGELFF,TGTGCCAGCAGTGAATCAAAAGGGACCCTCACCGGGGAGCTGTTTTTT
NA,TRBV28,TRBJ1-1,NA,CASTPGDRNTEAFF,TGTGCCAGCACCCCTGGGGACCGGAACACTGAAGCTTTCTTT
NA,TRBV18,TRBJ2-7,NA,CASSPPGGGGFEQYF,TGTGCCAGCTCACCCCCCGGAGGGGGCGGTTTTGAGCAGTACTTC
NA,TRBV14,TRBJ2-2,TRBD2,CASSQGTSGRWAGELFF,TGTGCCAGCAGCCAGGGGACTAGCGGCCGTTGGGCCGGGGAGCTGTTTTTT
NA,TRBV28,TRBJ2-1,TRBD1,CATEHRDRYNEQFF,TGTGCCACCGAGCACCGGGACAGATACAATGAGCAGTTCTTC
NA,TRBV7-2,TRBJ2-3,TRBD1,CASSRTGAEGTDTQYF,TGTGCCAGCAGCCGGACAGGGGCCGAAGGAACAGATACGCAGTATTTT
NA,TRBV5-1,TRBJ2-7,TRBD1,CASSRAGQGRSYEQYF,TGCGCCAGCAGCCGAGCCGGACAGGGGAGATCCTACGAGCAGTACTTC
few,TRBV19,TRBJ2-3,TRBD2,CASSISGTSVGWGTDTQYF,TGTGCCAGTAGTATCTCCGGGACTAGCGTAGGATGGGGCACAGATACGCAGTATTTT